This note documents a single TCR beta chain sequence. The antigen remains unidentified. The data are from a study of OX40 agonist ivuxolimab in advanced cancers. Overall study context: The dose of intravenous ivuxolimab that patients received every 2 weeks ranged from 0.01 to 10 mg/kg. Patients enrolled in dose escalation were diagnosed with hepatocellular carcinoma, melanoma, renal cell or head and neck cancer. Study-wide points: Nonresponders included some who also had low normalized T-cell clonal expansion. Among the lowest peripheral clonal expansion occurred in 0.1-3.0 mg/kg partial responders.

Data came from immunoSEQ multiplex PCR; TCRdb stores just in-frame clones and leaves some out. The sample carries under 50,000 clones, around 85% recorded once. With V trimmed by 7 bases and J by 0 bases, 10 bases remained unmatched. Germline CDR1 is SGHRS and CDR2 is YFSETQ. The CDR3 length is 16 residues. This TCR was recovered from an adult with an advanced solid tumor such as melanoma, head and neck, liver or kidney cancer. The starting material was CD4+ or CD8+ T cells sorted from blood, obtained in a trial of the OX40 agonist ivuxolimab. This chain joins TRBV5-1 and TRBJ1-1, with 9 bases lining up with TRBD1. The CDR3 DNA is TGCGCCAGCGAAACAGGGGGCTTTATTATGAACACTGAAGCTTTCTTT. The encoded protein is CASETGGFIMNTEAFF.